This T cell receptor beta chain was found in a study of blood T cell repertoires in COVID-19. On the study more broadly: The origin of the acute and convalescent COVID-19 samples was the United States, Italy and Spain.

Some clones are missing from TCRdb's copy, which holds only in-frame ones; the method was immunoSEQ multiplex PCR. The sample contains 230,000 or so clones, about nine tenths of which appear only once. CDR3 size: 14 residues. Losses at the gene ends were 1 base for V and 4 bases for J; bases not matched to a gene: 3. Germline V gene lookup returns CDR1 SGHVS and CDR2 FQNEAQ. The source of this sequence is a woman aged 40 to 50 with acute COVID-19. Sequencing was done on a sample of PBMCs or T cells enriched from blood (not recorded which). V and J are TRBV7-8 and TRBJ1-1, with TRBD1 matching over 7 bases. In DNA form, the CDR3 reads TGTGCCAGCAGCTTAGGGTCAGGGGGCACTGAAGCTTTCTTT. This sequence encodes CASSLGSGGTEAFF. The full variable domain, rest sourced from reference TRBV7-8 and TRBJ1-1, is GAGVSQSPRYKVAKRGQDVALRCDPISGHVSLFWYQQALGQGPEFLTYFQNEAQLDKSGLPSDRFFAERPEGSVSTLKIQRTQQEDSAVYLCASSLGSGGTEAFFGQGTRLTVV.